This T cell receptor beta chain was observed in a study of T cell responses to AZD1222 COVID-19 vaccine. Across the study: The analysis combined second doses at about 4 or about 12 weeks. Study-level points and caveats: A mostly white British donor set with more females was recruited, and clonal diversity was possibly underestimated. Unmutated regions of variants are reportedly targeted by nearly half of spike-specific TCRs.

Germline V gene sequence: CDR1 ENHRY, CDR2 SYGVKD. The CDR3 is 15 amino acids. Trimming removed 11 bases at V and 2 bases at J, with 19 bases between. Details on this clone: Its antigen remains unidentified.

The protocol was immunoSEQ multiplex PCR, while the TCRdb copy is restricted to in-frame clones and leaves out a portion. The sample lists some 120,000 clones; around 85% were seen once. The starting material was peripheral blood, obtained on day 0 of AZD1222 vaccination. The source is an adult in good health. The genes are TRBV10-3 and TRBJ1-3; D is unresolved. In DNA form, the CDR3 reads TGTGCCGTAGGTGGAGCACAGACTACTGGAAACACCATATATTTT. This translates into CAVGGAQTTGNTIYF.